These 16 T cell receptor beta chains were all obtained from the same sample, sequenced in a study of blood T cell repertoires in COVID-19. TCRdb's copy holds only in-frame clones and misses some; the assay was immunoSEQ multiplex PCR. The data contain some 140,000 clones, approximately 80% of them seen just once; the ten biggest clones take up roughly 12%. Sequenced: peripheral blood. The receptor source for this set is a woman in her sixties or seventies with COVID-19, enrolled during active disease.

The V call is TRBV5-1, the J call TRBJ1-1, with no clear D. Trimming removed 2 bases from V and 2 bases from J, with 7 bases in between. CDR3 length equals 13 residues. The germline V gene has CDR1 SGHRS and CDR2 YFSETQ. CDR3 sequence reads: CASSFQVNTEAFF. In DNA, the CDR3 is TGCGCCAGCAGCTTCCAGGTAAACACTGAAGCTTTCTTT. The full variable domain, with the rest looked up from reference TRBV5-1 and TRBJ1-1, is KAGVTQTPRYLIKTRGQQVTLSCSPISGHRSVSWYQQTPGQGLQFLFEYFSETQRNKGNFPGRFSGRQFSNSRSEMNVSTLELGDSALYLCASSFQVNTEAFFGQGTRLTVV.

The chain is built from TRBV19 and TRBJ2-1, with D possibly matching TRBD1 (6 bases). CDR3 length: 15 amino acids. The germline CDR1 and CDR2 sequences are LNHDA and SQIVND (reference sequence). The ends were cut back, 4 bases at V and 0 bases at J, with 10 bases in the middle. CDR3 DNA: TGTGCCAGTAGTAGGACAGCGAGCTCCTACAATGAGCAGTTCTTC. Amino acid sequence: CASSRTASSYNEQFF.

V is TRBV18 and J is TRBJ1-2; D is undetermined. Per the germline V gene, CDR1 is KGHSH and CDR2 is LQKENI. Trimming removed 0 bases from V and 1 base from J, with 3 bases in between. The CDR3 has 13 amino acids. In DNA form, the CDR3 reads TGTGCCAGCTCACCACCCTATAACTATGGCTACACCTTC. Translated, it gives CASSPPYNYGYTF.

The chain couples TRBV11-2 to TRBJ2-1; 7 nucleotides match TRBD1. V lost 6 bases to trimming and J lost 3 bases; unmatched junction nucleotides: 8. From germline, CDR1 is SGHAT and CDR2 FQNNGV. CDR3 length: 15 amino acids. CDR3 in amino acids: CASRSAGTVYNEQFF. The DNA of the CDR3 is TGTGCCAGCAGGTCCGCCGGGACAGTCTACAATGAGCAGTTCTTC.

The chain is built from TRBV27 and TRBJ2-1; 8 bases agree with TRBD2. The CDR3 has 16 amino acids. The trim removed 3 bases at V and 6 bases at J, leaving 10 bases unmatched. The germline V gene has CDR1 MNHEY and CDR2 SMNVEV (reference sequence). Here the CDR3 DNA reads TGTGCCAGCAGTTTGATCCAGCGGGAGCGATGCAATGAGCAGTTCTTC. The encoded protein is CASSLIQRERCNEQFF.

The chain joins TRBV14 to TRBJ2-1; TRBD1 agrees at 10 bases. The germline gives CDR1 SGHDN, CDR2 FVKESK. V was clipped by 7 bases and J by 0 bases; unmatched bases: 9. This CDR3 region has 17 residues. This CDR3 reads CASTDRGLMHSYNEQFF. The DNA of the CDR3 is TGTGCCAGCACTGACAGGGGGCTCATGCACTCCTACAATGAGCAGTTCTTC.

This chain connects TRBV6-5 to TRBJ2-3; D ambiguous. Germline CDR1 reads MNHEY; CDR2 reads SVGAGI. The CDR3 runs to 16 residues. V was clipped by 0 bases and J by 0 bases, with 10 bases between them. CDR3 sequence (DNA): TGTGCCAGCAGTTACTCGATCAGTCCTAGCACAGATACGCAGTATTTT. It encodes CASSYSISPSTDTQYF.

The J gene is TRBJ2-1, the V gene TRBV3-1 (or the pseudogene TRBV3-2); D ambiguous. The CDR3 extends over 11 amino acids. CDR1 and CDR2 (germline): LGHDT, YNNKEL (reference sequence). The germline V and J ends were trimmed by 4 bases and 9 bases, with 7 bases remaining between them. The CDR3 coding sequence is TGTGCCAGCAGCCGAGCAGGTGAGCAGTTCTTC. Protein product: CASSRAGEQFF.

V usage is TRBV10-3 and J usage is TRBJ1-1; 8 bases are shared with TRBD1. J lost 7 bases, V lost 6 bases, and 13 bases had no gene match. CDR3 length: 15 amino acids. CDR1 is ENHRY, CDR2 SYGVKD, per germline. The CDR3 loop is CAIRKDRDPLDEAFF. In DNA form, the CDR3 reads TGTGCCATCAGGAAGGACAGGGACCCGCTCGATGAAGCTTTCTTT.

The gene calls are TRBV7-9 and TRBJ1-5, with a weak D call TRBD1 (5 bases). The V end lost 6 bases, the J end lost 5 bases, and 11 bases lay between the germline ends. This CDR3 has 13 residues. Germline loops: CDR1 SEHNR, CDR2 FQNEAQ (reference sequence). The CDR3 DNA reads TGTGCCAGCAGAGACAGAGCCGATCAGCCCCAGCATTTT. This translates into CASRDRADQPQHF.

This sequence joins TRBV6-5 and TRBJ1-1, with TRBD1 matching over 8 bases. Germline V gene lookup returns CDR1 MNHEY and CDR2 SVGAGI. The CDR3 is 14 residues long. V lost 6 bases and J lost 1; bases outside the gene matches: 4. The CDR3 DNA reads as TGTGCCAGCAGATCTCAGGGGGCGAACACTGAAGCTTTCTTT. Translated: CASRSQGANTEAFF.

The rearrangement uses TRBV5-1 and TRBJ1-3; TRBD1 matches 8 bases. With V trimmed by 3 bases and J by 4 bases, 6 bases remained unmatched. The CDR3 is made up of 15 amino acids. Germline V gives CDR1 SGHRS, CDR2 YFSETQ. The CDR3 sequence: CASSSDRATGNTIYF. The DNA for the CDR3 is TGCGCCAGCAGCTCGGACAGGGCGACGGGAAACACCATATATTTT.

This chain connects TRBV19 to TRBJ2-5; TRBD2 aligns across 13 bases. The germline CDR1 and CDR2 sequences are LNHDA and SQIVND (reference sequence). The CDR3 is 16 amino acids. The junction had 4 bases not matched to a gene; V was cut back by 4 bases and J by 2 bases. The CDR3 loop reads CASSSRGLAGQETQYF. CDR3 in DNA: TGTGCCAGTAGTAGCAGGGGACTAGCGGGACAAGAGACCCAGTACTTC.

This chain joins TRBV19 and TRBJ2-5; 7 nucleotides line up with TRBD2. Trimming took 9 bases from V and 4 from J; bases not matched to a gene: 5. Germline V gene lookup returns CDR1 LNHDA and CDR2 SQIVND (reference sequence). The CDR3 contains 12 residues. CDR3 DNA sequence: TGTGCCAGCGCGGGAGCCTCAGAGACCCAGTACTTC. Translated: CASAGASETQYF.

This clone occurred once. The J gene is TRBJ1-2, the V gene TRBV5-4, with 8 bases fitting TRBD1. The V and J ends lost 3 bases and 8 bases, in that order; junction bases with no gene match: 6. Germline assignment: CDR1 SGHNT and CDR2 YYREEE (reference sequence). This CDR3 spans 13 amino acids. The chain's CDR3 is CASSSDRGWGYTF. The CDR3 DNA follows: TGTGCCAGCAGCTCAGACAGGGGATGGGGCTACACCTTC.

The rearrangement links TRBV21-1 to TRBJ1-1. TRBV21-1 is a pseudogene. CDR3 length equals 16 residues. CDR3 amino acids: CASSPRGGQGNTEAFF. The CDR3 DNA follows: TGTGCCAGCAGCCCCCGCGGGGGGCAAGGGAACACTGAAGCTTTCTTT.